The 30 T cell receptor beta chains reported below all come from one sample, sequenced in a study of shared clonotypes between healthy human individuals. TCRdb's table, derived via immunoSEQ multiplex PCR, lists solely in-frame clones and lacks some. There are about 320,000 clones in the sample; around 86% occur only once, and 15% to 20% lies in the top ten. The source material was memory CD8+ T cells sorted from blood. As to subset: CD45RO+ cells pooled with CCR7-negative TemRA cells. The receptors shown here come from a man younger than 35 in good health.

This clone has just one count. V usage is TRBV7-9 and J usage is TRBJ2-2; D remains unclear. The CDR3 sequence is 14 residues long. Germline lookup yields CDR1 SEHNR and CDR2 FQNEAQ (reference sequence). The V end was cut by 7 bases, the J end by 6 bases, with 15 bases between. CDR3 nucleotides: TGTGCCAGCACTCACCCCCTTGAGGCCGGGGAGCTGTTTTTT. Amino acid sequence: CASTHPLEAGELFF.

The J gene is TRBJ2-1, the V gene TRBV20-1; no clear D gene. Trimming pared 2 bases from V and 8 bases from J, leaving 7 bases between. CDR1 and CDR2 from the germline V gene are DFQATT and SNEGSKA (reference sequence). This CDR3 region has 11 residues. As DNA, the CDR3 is TGCAGTGCTAGAATCACGTATGAGCAGTTCTTC. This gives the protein CSARITYEQFF.

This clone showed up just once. This CDR3 reads CASGTTDTQYF. The CDR3 region has the DNA TGTGCCAGCGGGACCACAGATACGCAGTATTTT. The chain employs TRBV25-1 and TRBJ2-3; D possibly matches TRBD1 or TRBD2 (5 bases each). V lost 8 bases and J lost 2, with 5 bases in between. The CDR3 runs to 11 residues. CDR1 is MGHDK and CDR2 is SYGVNS in the germline V gene. Together with reference TRBV25-1 and TRBJ2-3, the CDR3 gives the full variable domain: EADIYQTPRYLVIGTGKKITLECSQTMGHDKMYWYQQDPGMELHLIHYSYGVNSTEKGDLSSESTVSRIRTEHFPLTLESARPSHTSQYLCASGTTDTQYFGPGTRLTVL.

The CDR3 coding sequence is TGTGCCAGCAGCTTAGGGACGGCGGCTAACTACGAGCAGTACTTC. This translates into CASSLGTAANYEQYF. The chain couples TRBV7-6 to TRBJ2-7; the D is unclear. The CDR3 spans 15 residues. The germline V and J ends were trimmed by 1 base and 3 bases, with 13 bases remaining between them. Germline V lookup: CDR1 SGHVS, CDR2 FNYEAQ.

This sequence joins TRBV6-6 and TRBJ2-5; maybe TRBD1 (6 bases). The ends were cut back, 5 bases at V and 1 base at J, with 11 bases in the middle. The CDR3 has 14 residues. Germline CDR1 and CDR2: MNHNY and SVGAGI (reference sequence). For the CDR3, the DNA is TGTGCCAGCAGTACCAACAGGGTCCAAGAGACCCAGTACTTC. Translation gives CASSTNRVQETQYF.

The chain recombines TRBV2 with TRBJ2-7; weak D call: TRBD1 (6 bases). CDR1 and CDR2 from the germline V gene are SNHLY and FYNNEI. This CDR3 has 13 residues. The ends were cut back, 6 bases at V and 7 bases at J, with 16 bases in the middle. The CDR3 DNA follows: TGTGCCAGCAGACTATGGGGGCAGGGGGAGCAGTACTTC. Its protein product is CASRLWGQGEQYF.

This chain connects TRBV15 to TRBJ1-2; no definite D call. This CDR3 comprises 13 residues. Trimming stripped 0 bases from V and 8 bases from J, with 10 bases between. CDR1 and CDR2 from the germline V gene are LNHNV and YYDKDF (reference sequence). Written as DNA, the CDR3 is TGTGCCACCAGCAGAGAACAACTTATAGGCTACACCTTC. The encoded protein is CATSREQLIGYTF.

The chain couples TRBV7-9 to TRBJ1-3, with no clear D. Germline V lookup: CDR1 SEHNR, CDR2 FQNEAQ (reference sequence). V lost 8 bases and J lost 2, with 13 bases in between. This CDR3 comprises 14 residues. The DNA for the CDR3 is TGTGCCAGCGAGAAGCAGGCTCCTGGAAACACCATATATTTT. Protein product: CASEKQAPGNTIYF.

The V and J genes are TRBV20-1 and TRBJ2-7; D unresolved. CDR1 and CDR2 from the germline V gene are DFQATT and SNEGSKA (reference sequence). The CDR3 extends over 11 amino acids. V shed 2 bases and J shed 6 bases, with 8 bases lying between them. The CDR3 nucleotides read TGCAGTGCTAGAAGGGAAGCCGAGCAGTACTTC. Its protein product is CSARREAEQYF.

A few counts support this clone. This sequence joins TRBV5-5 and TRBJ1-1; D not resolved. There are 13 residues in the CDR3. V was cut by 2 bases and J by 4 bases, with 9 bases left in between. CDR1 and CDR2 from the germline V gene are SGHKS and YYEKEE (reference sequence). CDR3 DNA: TGTGCCAGCAGCTTCCAGCGGAGCACTGAAGCTTTCTTT. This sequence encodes CASSFQRSTEAFF.

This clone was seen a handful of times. The CDR3 loop is CASLQQGIGFEETQYF. The CDR3 nucleotides are TGTGCCAGCTTACAACAGGGGATTGGTTTTGAGGAGACCCAGTACTTC. V is TRBV28 and J is TRBJ2-5; 7 bases are a match to TRBD1. The CDR3 has 16 amino acids. Germline assignment: CDR1 MDHEN and CDR2 SYDVKM. V lost 8 bases and J lost 5; bases outside the gene matches: 17.

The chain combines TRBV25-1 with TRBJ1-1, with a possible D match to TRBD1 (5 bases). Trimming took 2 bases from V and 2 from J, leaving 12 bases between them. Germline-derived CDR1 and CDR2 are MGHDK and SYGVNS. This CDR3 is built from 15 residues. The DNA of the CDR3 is TGTGCCAGCAGTGAAAATCCGGGGGGAAACACTGAAGCTTTCTTT. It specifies CASSENPGGNTEAFF.

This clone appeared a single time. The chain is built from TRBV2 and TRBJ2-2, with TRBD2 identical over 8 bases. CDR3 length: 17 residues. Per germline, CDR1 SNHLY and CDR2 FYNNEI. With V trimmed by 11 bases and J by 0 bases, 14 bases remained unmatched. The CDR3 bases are TGTGCCGGGTGGAGGTTAGCGGGGAAAACGAACACCGGGGAGCTGTTTTTT. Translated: CAGWRLAGKTNTGELFF. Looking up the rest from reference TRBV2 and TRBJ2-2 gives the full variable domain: EPEVTQTPSHQVTQMGQEVILRCVPISNHLYFYWYRQILGQKVEFLVSFYNNEISEKSEIFDDQFSVERPDGSNFTLKIRSTKLEDSAMYFCAGWRLAGKTNTGELFFGEGSRLTVL.

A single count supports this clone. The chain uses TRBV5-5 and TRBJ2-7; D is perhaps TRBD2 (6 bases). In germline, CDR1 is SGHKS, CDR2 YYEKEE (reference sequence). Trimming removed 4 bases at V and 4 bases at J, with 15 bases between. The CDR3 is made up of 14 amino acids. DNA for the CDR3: TGTGCCAGCAGCCCCTGGCGGGAAGGATACGAGCAGTACTTC. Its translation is CASSPWREGYEQYF.

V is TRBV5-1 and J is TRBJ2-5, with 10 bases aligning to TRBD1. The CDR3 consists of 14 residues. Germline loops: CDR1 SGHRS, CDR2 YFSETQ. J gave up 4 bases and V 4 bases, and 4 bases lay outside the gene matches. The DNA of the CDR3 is TGCGCCAGCAGCACCCGGGACAGGGGAGAGACCCAGTACTTC. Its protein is CASSTRDRGETQYF.

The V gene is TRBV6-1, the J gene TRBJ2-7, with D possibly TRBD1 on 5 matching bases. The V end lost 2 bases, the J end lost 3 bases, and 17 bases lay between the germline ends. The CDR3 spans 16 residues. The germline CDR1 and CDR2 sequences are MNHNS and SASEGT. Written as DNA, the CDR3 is TGTGCCAGCAGTGAATATTCCGGACAAAGATTCTACGAGCAGTACTTC. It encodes CASSEYSGQRFYEQYF.

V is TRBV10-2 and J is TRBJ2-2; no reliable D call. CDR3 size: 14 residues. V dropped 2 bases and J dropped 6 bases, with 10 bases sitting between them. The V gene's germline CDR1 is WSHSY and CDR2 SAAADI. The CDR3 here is CASSELDEAGELFF. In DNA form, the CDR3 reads TGCGCCAGCAGTGAGCTGGATGAGGCCGGGGAGCTGTTTTTT.

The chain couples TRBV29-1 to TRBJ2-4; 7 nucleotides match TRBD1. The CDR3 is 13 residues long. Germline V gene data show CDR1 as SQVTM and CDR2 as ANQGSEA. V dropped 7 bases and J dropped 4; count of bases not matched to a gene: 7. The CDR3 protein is CSALGTEKNIQYF. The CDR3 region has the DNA TGCAGCGCCCTTGGGACAGAAAAAAACATTCAGTACTTC. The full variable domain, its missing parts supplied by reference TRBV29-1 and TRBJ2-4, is SAVISQKPSRDICQRGTSLTIQCQVDSQVTMMFWYRQQPGQSLTLIATANQGSEATYESGFVIDKFPISRPNLTFSTLTVSNMSPEDSSIYLCSALGTEKNIQYFGAGTRLSVL.

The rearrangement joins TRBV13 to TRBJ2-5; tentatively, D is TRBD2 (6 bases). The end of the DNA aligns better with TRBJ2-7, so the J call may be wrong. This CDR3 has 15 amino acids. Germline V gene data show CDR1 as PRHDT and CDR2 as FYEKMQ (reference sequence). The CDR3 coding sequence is TGTGCCAGCAGCTTAGAAGGAGGGGAATCCTACGAGCAGTACTTC. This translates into CASSLEGGESYEQYF.

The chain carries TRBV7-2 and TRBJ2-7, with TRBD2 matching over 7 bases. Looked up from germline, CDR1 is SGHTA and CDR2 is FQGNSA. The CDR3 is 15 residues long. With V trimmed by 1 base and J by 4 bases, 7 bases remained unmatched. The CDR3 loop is CASSLVGAGLYEQYF. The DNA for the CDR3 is TGTGCCAGCAGCTTAGTGGGAGCGGGGCTATACGAGCAGTACTTC. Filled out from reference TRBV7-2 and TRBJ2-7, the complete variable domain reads GAGVSQSPSNKVTEKGKDVELRCDPISGHTALYWYRQSLGQGLEFLIYFQGNSAPDKSGLPSDRFSAERTGGSVSTLTIQRTQQEDSAVYLCASSLVGAGLYEQYFGPGTRLTVT.

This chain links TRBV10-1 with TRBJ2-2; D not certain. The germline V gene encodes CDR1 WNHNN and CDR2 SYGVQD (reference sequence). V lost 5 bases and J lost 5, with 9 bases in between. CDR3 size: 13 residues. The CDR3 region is CASSPDGTGELFF. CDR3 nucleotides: TGCGCCAGCAGTCCGGACGGGACCGGGGAGCTGTTTTTT.

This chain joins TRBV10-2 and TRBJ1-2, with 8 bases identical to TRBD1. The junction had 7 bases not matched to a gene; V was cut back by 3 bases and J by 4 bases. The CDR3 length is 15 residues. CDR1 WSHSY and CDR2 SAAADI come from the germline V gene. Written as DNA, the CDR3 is TGCGCCAGCAGTGATTCGGACAGGGCCATCTATGGCTACACCTTC. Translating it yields CASSDSDRAIYGYTF.

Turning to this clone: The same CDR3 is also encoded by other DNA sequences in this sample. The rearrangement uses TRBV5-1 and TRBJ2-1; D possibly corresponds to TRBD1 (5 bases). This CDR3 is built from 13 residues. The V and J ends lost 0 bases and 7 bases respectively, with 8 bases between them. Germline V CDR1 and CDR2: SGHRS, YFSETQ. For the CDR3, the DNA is TGCGCCAGCAGCTTGGAGGCAGGGAATGAGCAGTTCTTC. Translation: CASSLEAGNEQFF.

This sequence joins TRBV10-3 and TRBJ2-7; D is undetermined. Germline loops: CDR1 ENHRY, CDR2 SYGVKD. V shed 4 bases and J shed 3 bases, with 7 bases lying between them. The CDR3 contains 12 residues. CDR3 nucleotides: TGTGCCATCAGTGTAGAGGTCTACGAGCAGTACTTC. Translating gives CAISVEVYEQYF.

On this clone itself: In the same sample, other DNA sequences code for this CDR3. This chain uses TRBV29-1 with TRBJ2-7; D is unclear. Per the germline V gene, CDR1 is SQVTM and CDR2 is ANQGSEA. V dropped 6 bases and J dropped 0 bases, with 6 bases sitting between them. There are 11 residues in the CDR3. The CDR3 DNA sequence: TGCAGCGTCGGAAGCTCCTACGAGCAGTACTTC. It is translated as CSVGSSYEQYF.

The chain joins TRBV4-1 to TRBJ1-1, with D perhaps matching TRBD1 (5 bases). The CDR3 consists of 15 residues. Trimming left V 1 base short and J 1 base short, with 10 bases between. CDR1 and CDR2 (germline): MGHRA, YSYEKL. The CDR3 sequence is CASSQGGFTNTEAFF. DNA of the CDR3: TGCGCCAGCAGCCAAGGGGGCTTTACGAACACTGAAGCTTTCTTT.

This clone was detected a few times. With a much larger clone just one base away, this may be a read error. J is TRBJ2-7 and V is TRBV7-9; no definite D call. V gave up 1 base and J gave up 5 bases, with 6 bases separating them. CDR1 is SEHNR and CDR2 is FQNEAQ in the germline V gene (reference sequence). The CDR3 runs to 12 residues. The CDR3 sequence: CASSLGVHEQYF. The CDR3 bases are TGTGCCAGCAGCTTAGGGGTCCACGAGCAGTACTTC.

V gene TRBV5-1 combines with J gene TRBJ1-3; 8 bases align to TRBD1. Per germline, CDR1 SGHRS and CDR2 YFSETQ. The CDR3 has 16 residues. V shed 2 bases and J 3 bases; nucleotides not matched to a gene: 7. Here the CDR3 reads CASSFFTGGVGNTIYF. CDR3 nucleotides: TGCGCCAGCAGCTTTTTCACAGGGGGAGTTGGAAACACCATATATTTT.

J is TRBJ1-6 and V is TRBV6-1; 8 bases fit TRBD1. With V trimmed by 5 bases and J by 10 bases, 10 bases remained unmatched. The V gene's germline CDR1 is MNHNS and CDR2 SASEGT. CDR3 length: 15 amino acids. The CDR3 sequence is CASSSYRGSGSPLHF. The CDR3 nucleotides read TGTGCCAGCAGTTCCTACAGGGGGAGCGGCTCACCCCTCCACTTT.

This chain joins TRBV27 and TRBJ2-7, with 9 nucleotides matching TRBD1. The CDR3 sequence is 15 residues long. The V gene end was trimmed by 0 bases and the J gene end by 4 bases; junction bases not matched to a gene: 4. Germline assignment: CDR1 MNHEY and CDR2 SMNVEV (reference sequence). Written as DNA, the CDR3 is TGTGCCAGCAGTTTATCCGGGACAGGGATGTACGAGCAGTACTTC. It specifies CASSLSGTGMYEQYF.